The 25 T cell receptor beta chains presented below share a single source sample, sequenced in a study of graft-versus-host responses after intestinal transplantation. Here immunoSEQ multiplex PCR was the method, and the copy in TCRdb shows in-frame clones only, minus some. Counted here are 80,000 to 100,000 clones, roughly 88% occurring once; the ten biggest clones make up around 0.1%. What these receptors recognize is not known. Specimen: unstimulated CD4+ T cells sorted from spleen or lymph node cells, collected before intestinal transplant. Receptors originate from a human donor who received an intestinal transplant.

The chain uses TRBV29-1 and TRBJ1-1; TRBD1 aligns across 9 bases. V shed 4 bases and J 7 bases; nucleotides not matched to a gene: 7. CDR1 is SQVTM and CDR2 is ANQGSEA in the germline V gene. The CDR3 extends over 13 amino acids. The DNA of the CDR3 is TGCAGCGTTGTTGACAGGGGGGAGGTTGAAGCTTTCTTT. Residues: CSVVDRGEVEAFF.

This clone was detected only once. The rearrangement uses TRBV25-1 and TRBJ2-1; the match to TRBD2 covers 12 bases. V was clipped by 6 bases and J by 3 bases; unmatched bases: 3. Germline CDR1 MGHDK, CDR2 SYGVNS. The CDR3 spans 15 residues. CDR3 in amino acids: CASSLAGGNYNEQFF. CDR3 nucleotide sequence: TGTGCCAGCAGCCTAGCGGGGGGGAACTACAATGAGCAGTTCTTC.

This rearrangement joins TRBV10-3 to TRBJ1-2, with D tentatively TRBD1 (5 bases). CDR1 and CDR2 from the germline V gene are ENHRY and SYGVKD. The CDR3 is 11 residues long. Trimming shortened V by 8 bases and J by 5 bases, and 9 bases separated the two germline ends. CDR3 in amino acids: CAIDGGYGYTF. CDR3 DNA: TGTGCCATCGACGGGGGGTATGGCTACACCTTC.

This chain links TRBV7-2 with TRBJ2-2, with D uncertain. There are 13 residues in the CDR3. Germline lookup yields CDR1 SGHTA and CDR2 FQGNSA. The V end was cut by 1 base, the J end by 6 bases, with 6 bases between. DNA for the CDR3: TGTGCCAGCAGCTTAGAAGAGGCCGGGGAGCTGTTTTTT. Translating it yields CASSLEEAGELFF.

J is TRBJ1-4 and V is TRBV5-1, with D perhaps matching TRBD1 (6 bases). Germline loops: CDR1 SGHRS, CDR2 YFSETQ. Trimming removed 4 bases from V and 6 bases from J, with 16 bases in between. This CDR3 is 15 amino acids long. The CDR3 DNA sequence: TGCGCCAGCAGCGGGACTGGGGGGGCGGATGAAAAACTGTTTTTT. It yields the protein CASSGTGGADEKLFF.

The chain couples TRBV5-6 to TRBJ2-7; 7 nucleotides agree with TRBD1. Germline loops: CDR1 SGHDT, CDR2 YYEEEE. This CDR3 spans 17 amino acids. J gave up 7 bases and V 5 bases, and 21 bases lay outside the gene matches. The CDR3 DNA reads as TGTGCCAGCAGTCCCTGGGTCCGGACAGGCGAGGTTTGGGAGCAGTACTTC. This encodes CASSPWVRTGEVWEQYF.

V and J are TRBV9 and TRBJ2-2; weak D call: TRBD2 (6 bases). Germline V gives CDR1 SGDLS, CDR2 YYNGEE. V lost 4 bases, J lost 6 bases, and 13 bases lay in between. There are 14 residues in the CDR3. In nucleotides, the CDR3 is TGTGCCAGCAGCACGCGACTAGTCTCCGGGGAGCTGTTTTTT. As protein: CASSTRLVSGELFF.

This chain uses TRBV27 with TRBJ1-1; TRBD1 might be the D (5 bases). The V end lost 7 bases, the J end lost 5 bases, and 17 bases lay between the germline ends. In germline, CDR1 is MNHEY, CDR2 SMNVEV (reference sequence). The CDR3 spans 14 residues. CDR3 residues: CASTPGRPGTEAFF. The CDR3 DNA follows: TGTGCCAGCACCCCGGGCCGCCCAGGGACTGAAGCTTTCTTT.

This sequence joins TRBV7-9 and TRBJ1-5, with D possibly matching TRBD1 (6 bases). The V and J ends lost 0 bases and 1 base respectively, with 10 bases between them. Germline CDR1 reads SEHNR; CDR2 reads FQNEAQ (reference sequence). The CDR3 sequence is 16 residues long. The DNA of the CDR3 is TGTGCCAGCAGCTTAGCTCTGGGGGCAAGCAATCAGCCCCAGCATTTT. It specifies CASSLALGASNQPQHF.

The rearrangement joins TRBV4-2 to TRBJ1-5; no definite D call. The V gene lost 0 bases and the J gene lost 5 bases, with 14 bases spanning the gap. The CDR3 extends over 16 amino acids. Germline V lookup: CDR1 LGHNA, CDR2 YNFKEQ. DNA for the CDR3: TGTGCCAGCAGCCAAGAGGTGGCGGAAATTTATCAGCCCCAGCATTTT. Amino acid sequence: CASSQEVAEIYQPQHF.

The V gene is TRBV5-1, the J gene TRBJ2-5; the D gene is possibly TRBD2 (6 bases). CDR1 and CDR2 (germline): SGHRS, YFSETQ. This CDR3 is 12 amino acids long. V shed 4 bases and J shed 5 bases, with 9 bases lying between them. CDR3 DNA: TGCGCCAGCAGCGGAGGGGTGGAGACCCAGTACTTC. It specifies CASSGGVETQYF.

This clone turned up a few times. The chain employs TRBV6-5 and TRBJ2-7, with D possibly matching TRBD1 (5 bases). V gave up 2 bases and J gave up 2 bases, with 13 bases separating them. CDR1 is MNHEY, CDR2 SVGAGI, per germline. This CDR3 is 15 amino acids long. The CDR3 reads CASSYVGEPTYEQYF. For the CDR3, the DNA is TGTGCCAGCAGTTACGTAGGGGAACCGACCTACGAGCAGTACTTC.

This sequence joins TRBV5-1 and TRBJ1-5, with D hard to call. CDR3 length: 15 residues. V was cut by 0 bases and J by 3 bases, with 10 bases left in between. Germline V gene data show CDR1 as SGHRS and CDR2 as YFSETQ. The CDR3 is CASSLGAGLNQPQHF. The CDR3 DNA reads TGCGCCAGCAGCTTGGGAGCGGGCCTCAATCAGCCCCAGCATTTT.

This chain links TRBV7-8 with TRBJ2-7; the match to TRBD1 covers 10 bases. CDR3 length equals 14 residues. CDR1 is SGHVS, CDR2 FQNEAQ, per germline. The V and J ends lost 7 bases and 6 bases, in that order; junction bases with no gene match: 9. The CDR3 nucleotides read TGTGCCAGCAACATCGGGACAGGGGCCGGCGAGCAGTACTTC. Translation gives CASNIGTGAGEQYF. Full variable domain (remainder filled in from reference TRBV7-8 and TRBJ2-7): GAGVSQSPRYKVAKRGQDVALRCDPISGHVSLFWYQQALGQGPEFLTYFQNEAQLDKSGLPSDRFFAERPEGSVSTLKIQRTQQEDSAVYLCASNIGTGAGEQYFGPGTRLTVT.

DNA of the CDR3: TGCGCCAGCAGCCTCAAAGACACCTCGGGGGAAAAACTGTTTTTT. Its protein is CASSLKDTSGEKLFF. V is TRBV4-1 and J is TRBJ1-4; unclear D gene. Germline V CDR1 and CDR2: MGHRA, YSYEKL. The V end was cut by 4 bases, the J end by 8 bases, with 17 bases between. CDR3 length equals 15 residues.

This clone was picked up one time. This rearrangement joins TRBV19 to TRBJ2-5; D is perhaps TRBD2 (6 bases). Trimming took 2 bases from V and 3 from J, leaving 13 bases between them. Germline CDR1 reads LNHDA; CDR2 reads SQIVND (reference sequence). CDR3 size: 15 residues. The CDR3: CASSIRSTGEETQYF. CDR3 in DNA: TGTGCCAGTAGTATAAGGTCGACGGGGGAAGAGACCCAGTACTTC.

This chain joins TRBV19 and TRBJ1-1; D remains unclear. From germline, CDR1 is LNHDA and CDR2 SQIVND (reference sequence). Trimming took off 2 bases at V and 1 base at J, with 8 bases between the two ends. The CDR3 runs to 14 residues. DNA of the CDR3: TGTGCCAGTAGTATATATGCCGGGAACACTGAAGCTTTCTTT. It encodes CASSIYAGNTEAFF.

The chain uses TRBV5-6 and TRBJ2-1; TRBD1 aligns across 10 bases. Trimming at V came to 3 bases and at J to 7 bases, leaving 7 bases not matched to a gene. Germline assignment: CDR1 SGHDT and CDR2 YYEEEE. The CDR3 extends over 15 amino acids. This CDR3 reads CASSWGTGAGNEQFF. Here the CDR3 DNA reads TGTGCCAGCAGCTGGGGGACAGGGGCTGGAAATGAGCAGTTCTTC.

This chain connects TRBV28 to TRBJ1-3, with 8 bases identical to TRBD1. Germline CDR1 MDHEN, CDR2 SYDVKM. V shed 5 bases and J 1 base; nucleotides not matched to a gene: 7. The length of the CDR3 is 16 residues. The DNA for the CDR3 is TGTGCCAGCAGTCTACGGACAGGGTGGTCTGGAAACACCATATATTTT. Translation: CASSLRTGWSGNTIYF.

For the CDR3, the DNA is TGCGCCAGCAGCTACGAGACAGGCTCACCGTCTGGAAACACCATATATTTT. This encodes CASSYETGSPSGNTIYF. The V and J genes are TRBV5-1 and TRBJ1-3; possible D gene TRBD1, 6 bases. This CDR3 is 17 amino acids long. Trimming pared 3 bases from V and 1 base from J, leaving 17 bases between. The germline CDR1 and CDR2 sequences are SGHRS and YFSETQ.

The chain recombines TRBV21-1 with TRBJ2-3; the table's D call of TRBD2 was not tested on the DNA. TRBV21-1 constitutes a pseudogene. CDR3 size: 18 residues. The CDR3 DNA reads TGTGCCAGCAGCAAAACCCCCCAACTAGCGGGGGTATTAGATACGCAGTATTTT. This translates into CASSKTPQLAGVLDTQYF.

With respect to this clone: The sample carries other DNA sequences with the same CDR3. This chain links TRBV5-1 with TRBJ1-2, with D perhaps matching TRBD1 (5 bases). CDR1 is SGHRS, CDR2 YFSETQ, per germline. V was clipped by 0 bases and J by 4 bases, with 10 bases between them. This CDR3 has 14 residues. The CDR3 sequence: CASSLEAGRYGYTF. Here the CDR3 DNA reads TGCGCCAGCAGCTTGGAAGCAGGGCGCTATGGCTACACCTTC.

The CDR3 DNA is TGTGCCAGCAGCTTGGCCGGGGGGGCAGCTTCCTACGAGCAGTACTTC. This gives the protein CASSLAGGAASYEQYF. The chain employs TRBV5-4 and TRBJ2-7, with 8 bases that match TRBD2. With V trimmed by 0 bases and J by 1 base, 6 bases remained unmatched. Per the germline V gene, CDR1 is SGHNT and CDR2 is YYREEE (reference sequence). CDR3 size: 16 residues.

V is TRBV29-1 and J is TRBJ1-1, with 8 bases lining up with TRBD1. Germline V gene sequence: CDR1 SQVTM, CDR2 ANQGSEA. CDR3 length equals 18 residues. V dropped 0 bases and J dropped 1; count of bases not matched to a gene: 13. In DNA form, the CDR3 reads TGCAGCGTTGAAGATCCGACAGGGGAAGGGACCGCGAACACTGAAGCTTTCTTT. Its translation is CSVEDPTGEGTANTEAFF.

V gene TRBV7-3 combines with J gene TRBJ2-7, with 10 nucleotides matching TRBD2. This CDR3 spans 15 amino acids. J lost 5 bases, V lost 0 bases, and 4 bases had no gene match. CDR1 and CDR2 from the germline V gene are SGHTA and FQGTGA. CDR3 in DNA: TGTGCCAGCAGCTTAACAGCGGGGGGGCCGCACGAGCAGTACTTC. This encodes CASSLTAGGPHEQYF.